This TCR beta chain was sequenced in a study of cytomegalovirus exposure and HLA in healthy donors. Study results and limitations: The productive fraction for most TCR beta V segments was about 87% or about 30% in an earlier analysis. Altogether, 150 to 200 TCR beta chains were recorded as cytomegalovirus-associated. Later analysis demonstrated an association between a missense DCLRE1C variant and TCR beta V- and J-gene trimming. When a later analysis was performed, an Asian-associated ancestry cluster reportedly had fewer N-insertions than the 666-donor mean.

Primers included in the PCR were 60 Vbeta and 13 Jbeta primers. Here immunoSEQ multiplex PCR was the method, and the copy in TCRdb shows in-frame clones only, minus some. The table lists 180,000 or so clones, 60% to 80% of them singletons. There are 18 residues in the CDR3. As for this clone: The antigen is unknown.

The rearrangement joins TRBV21-1 to TRBJ1-2. TRBV21-1 is annotated as a pseudogene. The sequence came from a man aged 50 to 60 in good health and CMV-seropositive. The material sequenced was PBMCs. The CDR3 sequence: CASSKLPPRYTAVYGYTF. CDR3 bases: TGTGCCAGCAGCAAATTACCCCCCCGCTACACAGCGGTATATGGCTACACCTTC.